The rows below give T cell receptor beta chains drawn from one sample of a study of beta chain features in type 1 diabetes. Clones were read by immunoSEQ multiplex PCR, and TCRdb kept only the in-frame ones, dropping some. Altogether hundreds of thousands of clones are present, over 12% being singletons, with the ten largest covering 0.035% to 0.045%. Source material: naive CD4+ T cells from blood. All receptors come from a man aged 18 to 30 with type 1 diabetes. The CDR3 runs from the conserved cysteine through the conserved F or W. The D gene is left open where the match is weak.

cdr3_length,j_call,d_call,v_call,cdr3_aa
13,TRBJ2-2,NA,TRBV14,CASSQDQPGELFF
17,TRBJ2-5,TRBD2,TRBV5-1,CASSFSTSGRDQETQYF
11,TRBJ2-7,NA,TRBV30,CAWSRGYEQYF
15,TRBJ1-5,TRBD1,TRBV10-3,CAIAGGRGLGQPQHF
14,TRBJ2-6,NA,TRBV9,CASSLSSGANVLTF
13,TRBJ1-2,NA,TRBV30,CAWKEVGGYGYTF
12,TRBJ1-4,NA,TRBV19,CASSLRNEKLFF
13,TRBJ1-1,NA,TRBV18,CASSTGRDTEAFF
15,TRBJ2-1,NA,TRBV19,CASSIKSRRGNEQFF
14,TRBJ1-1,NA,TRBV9,CASSVEVGGGEAFF
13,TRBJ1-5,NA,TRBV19,CAIGQGMNQPQHF
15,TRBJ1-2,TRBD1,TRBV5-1,CASSFQQGPGYGYTF
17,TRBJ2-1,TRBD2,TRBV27,CASSYRWTSGSYNEQFF
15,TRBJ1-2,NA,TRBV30,CAWSVDRPDSRGYTF
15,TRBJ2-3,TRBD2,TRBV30,CAWGSGGTSTDTQYF
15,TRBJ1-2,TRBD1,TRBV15,CATSRGQGRHYGYTF
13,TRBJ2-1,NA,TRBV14,CASSQGLGDEQFF
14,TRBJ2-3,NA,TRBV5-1,CASSLVGSRDTQYF
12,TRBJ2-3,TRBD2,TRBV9,CASSAPGLTQYF
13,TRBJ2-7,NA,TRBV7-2,CASSLARGYEQYF
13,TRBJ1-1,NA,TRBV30,CAWSKGWDTEAFF
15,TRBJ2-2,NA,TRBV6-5,CASSPGTPRSGELFF
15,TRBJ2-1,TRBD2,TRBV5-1,CASSPTSGAYNEQFF
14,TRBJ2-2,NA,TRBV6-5,CASSYSQNTGELFF
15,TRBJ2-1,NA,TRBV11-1,CASSSSWGNYNEQFF
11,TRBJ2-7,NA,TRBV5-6,CASSSHYEQYF
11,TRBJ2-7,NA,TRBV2,CASSGSYEQYF